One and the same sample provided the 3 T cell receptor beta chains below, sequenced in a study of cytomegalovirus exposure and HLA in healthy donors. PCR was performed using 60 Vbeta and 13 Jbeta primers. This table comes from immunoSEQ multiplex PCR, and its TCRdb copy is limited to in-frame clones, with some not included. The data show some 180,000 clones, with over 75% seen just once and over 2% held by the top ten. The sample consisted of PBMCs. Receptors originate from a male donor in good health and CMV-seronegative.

CDR3: CASAKRTGGHDEQFF. CDR3 nucleotide sequence: TGTGCCAGCGCCAAAAGAACAGGGGGACACGATGAGCAGTTCTTC. The chain is built from TRBV19 and TRBJ2-1; TRBD1 matches 8 bases. Germline assignment: CDR1 LNHDA and CDR2 SQIVND (reference sequence). The CDR3 has 15 residues. After removal of 9 bases from V and 8 bases from J, the junction contained 15 bases not matched to a gene.

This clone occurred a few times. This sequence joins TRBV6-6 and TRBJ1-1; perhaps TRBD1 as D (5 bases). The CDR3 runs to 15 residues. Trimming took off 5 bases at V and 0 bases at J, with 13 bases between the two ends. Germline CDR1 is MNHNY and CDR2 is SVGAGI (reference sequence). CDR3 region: CASSPPAGLNTEAFF. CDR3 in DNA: TGTGCCAGCAGTCCCCCTGCAGGGTTGAACACTGAAGCTTTCTTT.

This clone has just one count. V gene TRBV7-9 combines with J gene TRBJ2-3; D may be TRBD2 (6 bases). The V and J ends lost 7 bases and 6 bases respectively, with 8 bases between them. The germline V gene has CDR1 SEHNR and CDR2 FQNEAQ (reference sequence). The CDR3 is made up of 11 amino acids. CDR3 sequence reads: CASTGGDTQYF. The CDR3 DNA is TGTGCCAGCACTGGGGGGGATACGCAGTATTTT.